This TCR beta chain comes out of a study of blood T cell repertoires in COVID-19. Study background: COVID-19 samples from acute and convalescent phases originated in the United States, Italy and Spain. From T cells, B-cell-depleted T cells, or PBMCs came the material, which was cDNA or gDNA.

Per the original methods: Reference gene primer amplification yielded estimated nucleated cell counts. Libraries were prepared by immunoSEQ multiplex PCR; TCRdb keeps only in-frame clonotypes and omits some of them. V and J calls and clone size are those listed in that table; D and trimming were worked out from the DNA. This table holds around 100,000 clones, less than 95% found once. The CDR3 extends over 16 amino acids. Between the trimmed V and J ends, which lost 6 bases and 0 bases, there was a span of 17 bases. Germline lookup yields CDR1 MGHRA and CDR2 YSYEKL. This sequence originates from a man between 50 and 59 years old with acute or convalescent COVID-19. Input material: peripheral blood. The chain is built from TRBV4-1 and TRBJ2-5; D gene uncertain. DNA of the CDR3: TGCGCCAGCAGTCTCACCCCCCGGAGCGACCAAGAGACCCAGTACTTC. This gives the protein CASSLTPRSDQETQYF.